This passage covers 4 T cell receptor beta chains from one sample sequenced in a study of blood T cell repertoires in COVID-19. The table came from immunoSEQ multiplex PCR; TCRdb's copy has only in-frame clones and leaves some out. The table shows roughly 120,000 clones, with about 90% occurring only once. What was sequenced was peripheral blood. Every receptor here comes from a woman aged 45 to 65 with active or convalescent COVID-19.

The rearrangement uses TRBV24-1 and TRBJ2-3; 7 bases line up with TRBD1. This CDR3 has 13 amino acids. The trim removed 9 bases at V and 3 bases at J, leaving 5 bases unmatched. Per germline, CDR1 KGHDR and CDR2 SFDVKD. CDR3 DNA sequence: TGTGCCACCGGCACAGGGGCTACAGATACGCAGTATTTT. It translates to CATGTGATDTQYF.

The chain carries TRBV3-1 (or the pseudogene TRBV3-2) and TRBJ2-3; 14 nucleotides match TRBD2. Germline trimming cut 0 bases from V and 7 bases from J; bases unmatched to any gene: 21. There are 22 residues in the CDR3. CDR1 is LGHDT and CDR2 is YNNKEL in the germline V gene (reference sequence). The chain's CDR3 is CASSQDGGEGLGTSGRIHTQYF. The CDR3, as DNA: TGTGCCAGCAGCCAAGATGGTGGGGAGGGGTTGGGGACTAGCGGGAGAATACATACGCAGTATTTT.

This rearrangement joins TRBV6-1 to TRBJ1-4; D not certain. V shed 1 base and J shed 7 bases, with 19 bases lying between them. Germline V CDR1 and CDR2: MNHNS, SASEGT. This CDR3 comprises 17 residues. The CDR3 sequence is CASSEVRPNGGLEKLFF. CDR3 DNA sequence: TGTGCCAGCAGTGAAGTTCGGCCGAACGGAGGACTTGAAAAACTGTTTTTT.

The chain links TRBV28 to TRBJ1-5, with D perhaps matching TRBD1 (5 bases). The V gene's germline CDR1 is MDHEN and CDR2 SYDVKM. CDR3 size: 13 residues. The V and J ends lost 8 bases and 2 bases respectively, with 10 bases between them. The CDR3: CASRARGNQPQHF. CDR3 in DNA: TGTGCCAGCCGAGCCAGGGGCAATCAGCCCCAGCATTTT.